The 5 T cell receptor beta chains presented below share a single source sample, sequenced in a study of blood T cell repertoires in COVID-19. Profiling relied on immunoSEQ multiplex PCR, and the TCRdb table lists in-frame clones only, not all of them. There are about 330,000 clones in the sample; 87% occur only once, and approximately 10% lies in the top ten. Specimen: peripheral blood. The receptors here all came from a man under 40 with COVID-19, enrolled during active disease.

This clone was detected once. This chain uses TRBV9 with TRBJ1-1; D not certain. V dropped 1 base and J dropped 2 bases, with 6 bases sitting between them. The CDR3 covers 13 residues. Germline values: CDR1 SGDLS, CDR2 YYNGEE. The CDR3 DNA reads TGTGCCAGCAGCGTACTTTCTAACACTGAAGCTTTCTTT. It specifies CASSVLSNTEAFF.

This rearrangement joins TRBV28 to TRBJ2-7; 14 nucleotides align to TRBD2. The CDR3 contains 20 residues. From germline, CDR1 is MDHEN and CDR2 SYDVKM. V was clipped by 5 bases and J by 5 bases; unmatched bases: 20. CDR3 sequence (DNA): TGTGCCAGCAGTAGCCCGGGACTAGCGGGAGTCGACGTTAGGATCGACGAGCAGTACTTC. The encoded protein is CASSSPGLAGVDVRIDEQYF. Filled out from reference TRBV28 and TRBJ2-7, the complete variable domain reads DVKVTQSSRYLVKRTGEKVFLECVQDMDHENMFWYRQDPGLGLRLIYFSYDVKMKEKGDIPEGYSVSREKKERFSLILESASTNQTSMYLCASSSPGLAGVDVRIDEQYFGPGTRLTVT.

V gene TRBV28 combines with J gene TRBJ2-7; D ambiguous. V was pared by 2 bases and J by 6 bases, with 5 bases between. The CDR3 sequence is 11 residues long. Germline V gene data show CDR1 as MDHEN and CDR2 as SYDVKM. CDR3 sequence reads: CASSLISEQYF. DNA for the CDR3: TGTGCCAGCAGTTTAATCAGCGAGCAGTACTTC.

V and J are TRBV11-2 and TRBJ2-2; perhaps TRBD1 as D (6 bases). The CDR3 totals 13 residues. Between the trimmed V and J ends, which lost 5 bases and 7 bases, there was a span of 11 bases. In germline, CDR1 is SGHAT, CDR2 FQNNGV. DNA for the CDR3: TGTGCCAGCAGCCCCTGGACAGACGGGGAGCTGTTTTTT. It is translated as CASSPWTDGELFF. The variable domain in full, with the rest retrieved from reference TRBV11-2 and TRBJ2-2, is EAGVAQSPRYKIIEKRQSVAFWCNPISGHATLYWYQQILGQGPKLLIQFQNNGVVDDSQLPKDRFSAERLKGVDSTLKIQPAKLEDSAVYLCASSPWTDGELFFGEGSRLTVL.

The V gene is TRBV27, the J gene TRBJ1-5; 9 bases are shared with TRBD1. The CDR3 length is 14 residues. CDR1 is MNHEY, CDR2 SMNVEV, per germline (reference sequence). With V trimmed by 6 bases and J by 3 bases, 3 bases remained unmatched. Here the CDR3 reads CASRGQGYNQPQHF. CDR3 bases: TGTGCCAGCAGGGGACAGGGCTACAATCAGCCCCAGCATTTT.